One sample yielded the 10 T cell receptor beta chains listed below, sequenced in a study of blood T cell repertoires in COVID-19. Using immunoSEQ multiplex PCR, the repertoire was profiled, and TCRdb retains in-frame clones only, with some absent. Of 350,000 to 500,000 clones listed, about 88% are singletons. Sequenced material: PBMCs or T cells enriched from blood (not recorded which). The source is a woman aged 18-29 years who had been exposed to COVID-19.

The CDR3 DNA reads TGTGCCAGCAGCCCTGGACAGGGGTTATTCGAAGCTTTCTTT. It is translated as CASSPGQGLFEAFF. The chain has TRBV5-4 and TRBJ1-1, with 9 bases matching TRBD1. The CDR3 has 14 residues. V lost 4 bases, J lost 8 bases, and 9 bases stayed unmatched. Per germline, CDR1 SGHNT and CDR2 YYREEE (reference sequence).

The V call is TRBV28, the J call TRBJ2-7; tentatively, D is TRBD1 (6 bases). Germline V gives CDR1 MDHEN, CDR2 SYDVKM. This CDR3 region has 12 residues. The ends were cut back, 7 bases at V and 5 bases at J, with 12 bases in the middle. The DNA for the CDR3 is TGTGCCAGCACAACAGGGATAAACGAGCAGTACTTC. It specifies CASTTGINEQYF.

This chain uses TRBV28 with TRBJ2-1; no definite D call. Germline values: CDR1 MDHEN, CDR2 SYDVKM. The ends were cut back, 3 bases at V and 5 bases at J, with 8 bases in the middle. The CDR3 loop spans 13 amino acids. The CDR3 DNA is TGTGCCAGCAGTTTGCCTAATAACAATGAGCAGTTCTTC. Translated: CASSLPNNNEQFF.

This chain uses TRBV28 with TRBJ1-3; D ambiguous. Trimming pared 0 bases from V and 2 bases from J, leaving 8 bases between. CDR3 size: 15 residues. Germline values: CDR1 MDHEN, CDR2 SYDVKM. The CDR3 DNA reads TGTGCCAGCAGTTTATGGCGAGATCCTGGAAACACCATATATTTT. Protein sequence: CASSLWRDPGNTIYF.

The genes are TRBV5-1 and TRBJ2-7; 9 nucleotides match TRBD1. CDR1 and CDR2 from the germline V gene are SGHRS and YFSETQ. V was pared by 4 bases and J by 0 bases, with 2 bases of the junction left unmatched. The length of the CDR3 is 14 residues. This CDR3 reads CASSPQGASYEQYF. Here the CDR3 DNA reads TGCGCCAGCAGCCCACAGGGGGCCTCCTACGAGCAGTACTTC.

The rearrangement links TRBV14 to TRBJ2-7, with D possibly TRBD2 on 5 matching bases. Per the germline V gene, CDR1 is SGHDN and CDR2 is FVKESK. V shed 1 base and J shed 6 bases, with 13 bases lying between them. The CDR3 covers 14 residues. CDR3 amino acids: CASSQVLALGEQYF. The CDR3 DNA sequence: TGTGCCAGCAGCCAAGTTCTAGCTCTCGGCGAGCAGTACTTC.

The chain is built from TRBV27 and TRBJ2-1; 11 nucleotides match TRBD2. CDR1 and CDR2 (germline): MNHEY, SMNVEV (reference sequence). V shed 2 bases and J 7 bases; nucleotides not matched to a gene: 10. The CDR3 sequence is 17 residues long. CDR3 protein: CASSLVSGSGGANEQFF. CDR3 sequence (DNA): TGTGCCAGCAGTTTAGTCTCGGGTAGCGGGGGGGCGAATGAGCAGTTCTTC.

This chain uses TRBV6-2 or TRBV6-3 with TRBJ1-5; 9 bases are shared with TRBD1. V gave up 2 bases and J gave up 4 bases; unmatched junction bases: 6. Germline V CDR1 and CDR2: MNHEY, SVGEGT. There are 16 residues in the CDR3. In DNA, the CDR3 is TGTGCCAGCAGTTACGCACACAGGGGGCCAAATCAGCCCCAGCATTTT. It codes for CASSYAHRGPNQPQHF.

This sequence joins TRBV28 and TRBJ2-7, with D possibly being TRBD1 (5 bases). This CDR3 region has 13 residues. Trimming removed 5 bases from V and 6 bases from J, with 14 bases in between. Germline V CDR1 and CDR2: MDHEN, SYDVKM. The CDR3 coding sequence is TGTGCCAGCAGTGGTGGTCAGGGCTTCGAGCAGTACTTC. Its translation is CASSGGQGFEQYF.

This clone is a singleton in its sample. The rearrangement joins TRBV30 to TRBJ2-1, with D perhaps matching TRBD1 (5 bases). V lost 0 bases and J 4 bases, leaving 10 bases between the germline ends. The CDR3 spans 14 residues. Germline-derived CDR1 and CDR2 are GTSNPN and SVGIG (reference sequence). The CDR3 nucleotides are TGTGCCTGGAGTGTAGGGGCCGGGTACAATGAGCAGTTCTTC. This codes for CAWSVGAGYNEQFF.